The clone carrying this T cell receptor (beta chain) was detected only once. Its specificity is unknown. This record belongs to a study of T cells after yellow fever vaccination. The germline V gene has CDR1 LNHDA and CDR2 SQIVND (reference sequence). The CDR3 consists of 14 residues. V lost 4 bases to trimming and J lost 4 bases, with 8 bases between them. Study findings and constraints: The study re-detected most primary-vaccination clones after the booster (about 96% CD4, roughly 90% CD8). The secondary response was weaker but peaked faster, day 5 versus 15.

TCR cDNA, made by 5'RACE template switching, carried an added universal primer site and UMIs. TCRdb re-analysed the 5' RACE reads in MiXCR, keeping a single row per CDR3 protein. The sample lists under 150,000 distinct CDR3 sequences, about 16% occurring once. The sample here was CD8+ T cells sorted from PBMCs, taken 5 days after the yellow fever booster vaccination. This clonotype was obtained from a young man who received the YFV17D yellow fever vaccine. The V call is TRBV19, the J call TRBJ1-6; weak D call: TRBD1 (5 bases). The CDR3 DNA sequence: TGTGCCAGTAGTAAAGGGGCATATAATTCACCCCTCCACTTT. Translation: CASSKGAYNSPLHF.